The 18 T cell receptor beta chains below come from one sample, sequenced in a study of T cell responses to AZD1222 COVID-19 vaccine. Clones were sequenced by immunoSEQ multiplex PCR, and TCRdb holds only the in-frame ones, with some missing. This sample has tens of thousands of clones, with approximately 90% found just once. The sample in question was peripheral blood, obtained 28 days after the second AZD1222 dose. Receptor source: an adult who received the AZD1222 COVID-19 vaccine.

This sequence joins TRBV5-1 and TRBJ2-2, with 8 bases that match TRBD1. The J segment lost 4 bases and the V segment lost 2 bases, leaving 4 bases of the junction unmatched. CDR3 length equals 15 residues. Germline loops: CDR1 SGHRS, CDR2 YFSETQ. This CDR3 is CASSLRTGSTGELFF. Written as DNA, the CDR3 is TGCGCCAGCAGCTTAAGGACAGGGTCCACCGGGGAGCTGTTTTTT.

This sequence joins TRBV2 and TRBJ1-1; 7 positions agree with TRBD1. This CDR3 has 15 residues. Germline values: CDR1 SNHLY, CDR2 FYNNEI. With 7 bases clipped from V and 1 base from J, the junction kept 9 bases outside the gene matches. CDR3 bases: TGTGCCAGCAAAAGGACCGGGACAGAGAACACTGAAGCTTTCTTT. The encoded protein is CASKRTGTENTEAFF.

J is TRBJ2-3 and V is TRBV3-1 (or the pseudogene TRBV3-2); TRBD2 agrees at 7 bases. V shed 1 base, J shed 7 bases, and the junction held 5 bases outside the gene matches. CDR1 is LGHDT, CDR2 YNNKEL, per germline (reference sequence). CDR3 length: 14 amino acids. CDR3 bases: TGTGCCAGCAGCCAAGGGGGGAGGGGTTATACGCAGTATTTT. The encoded protein is CASSQGGRGYTQYF.

The CDR3 nucleotides read TGTGCCAGCAGCTTGCCTTTGAGATCTGGGGCCAACGTCCTGACTTTC. Amino acids: CASSLPLRSGANVLTF. The chain uses TRBV5-6 and TRBJ2-6; D is undetermined. This CDR3 spans 16 amino acids. The germline V and J ends were trimmed by 1 base and 1 base, with 9 bases remaining between them. Germline loops: CDR1 SGHDT, CDR2 YYEEEE.

This chain joins TRBV24-1 and TRBJ2-1, with a possible D match to TRBD2 (5 bases). Trimming took off 2 bases at V and 0 bases at J, with 10 bases between the two ends. Germline V lookup: CDR1 KGHDR, CDR2 SFDVKD. This CDR3 comprises 16 residues. The CDR3 here is CATSDSGLSSYNEQFF. CDR3 sequence (DNA): TGTGCCACCAGTGATTCCGGACTCAGCTCCTACAATGAGCAGTTCTTC.

The V gene is TRBV5-5, the J gene TRBJ2-3; 11 bases line up with TRBD1. The CDR3 is 16 residues long. Germline V CDR1 and CDR2: SGHKS, YYEKEE (reference sequence). After removal of 4 bases from V and 3 bases from J, the junction contained 7 bases not matched to a gene. In DNA, the CDR3 is TGTGCCAGCAGCACGGGACAGGGGGTATGGACAGATACGCAGTATTTT. Its translation: CASSTGQGVWTDTQYF.

The V gene is TRBV18, the J gene TRBJ1-3, with D hard to call. Trimming shortened V by 6 bases and J by 2 bases, and 14 bases separated the two germline ends. Germline CDR1 reads KGHSH; CDR2 reads LQKENI. The CDR3 loop spans 15 amino acids. The CDR3 DNA is TGTGCCAGCTCTCCAAGGATACAGCCTGGAAACACCATATATTTT. Translation gives CASSPRIQPGNTIYF.

The chain recombines TRBV18 with TRBJ2-7, with 8 bases identical to TRBD1. CDR3 size: 14 residues. J was trimmed by 4 bases and V by 3 bases; bases with no gene match: 5. The germline gives CDR1 KGHSH, CDR2 LQKENI. The CDR3 nucleotides are TGTGCCAGCTCACCGGGACAGGCTTTATACGAGCAGTACTTC. Its translation: CASSPGQALYEQYF.

The V gene is TRBV29-1, the J gene TRBJ2-7; 7 bases line up with TRBD1. Germline CDR1 SQVTM, CDR2 ANQGSEA. The CDR3 is 13 residues long. The J segment lost 4 bases and the V segment lost 1 base, leaving 4 bases of the junction unmatched. The CDR3 DNA follows: TGCAGCGTTGAAGTAGAACAGGGGTACGAGCAGTACTTC. Its translation is CSVEVEQGYEQYF.

The rearrangement joins TRBV4-1 to TRBJ2-7; no clear D. Trimming shortened V by 1 base and J by 4 bases, and 14 bases separated the two germline ends. This CDR3 has 15 amino acids. Per the germline V gene, CDR1 is MGHRA and CDR2 is YSYEKL. CDR3 amino acids: CASSQADQASYEQYF. As DNA, the CDR3 is TGCGCCAGCAGCCAAGCCGACCAGGCGAGTTACGAGCAGTACTTC.

V gene TRBV19 combines with J gene TRBJ2-2; possibly TRBD2 for D (6 bases). V gave up 1 base and J gave up 1 base, with 7 bases separating them. The CDR3 has 15 residues. In germline, CDR1 is LNHDA, CDR2 SQIVND (reference sequence). Here the CDR3 reads CASSIAGVNTGELFF. The CDR3 bases are TGTGCCAGTAGTATAGCGGGAGTGAACACCGGGGAGCTGTTTTTT.

The V call is TRBV6-6, the J call TRBJ2-1, with D unclear. Trimming took off 9 bases at V and 8 bases at J, with 11 bases between the two ends. CDR3 size: 11 residues. Germline V gene data show CDR1 as MNHNY and CDR2 as SVGAGI (reference sequence). CDR3 DNA sequence: TGTGCCAGTAGGAGTTTTCATGAGCAGTTCTTC. It specifies CASRSFHEQFF.

In this sample, this clone turned up once. The J gene is TRBJ1-3, the V gene TRBV19; D may be TRBD1 (5 bases). The germline V gene has CDR1 LNHDA and CDR2 SQIVND (reference sequence). The length of the CDR3 is 17 residues. V was trimmed by 2 bases and J by 0 bases, leaving 14 bases between them. CDR3 DNA sequence: TGTGCCAGTAGTATATGGGCAGGGACCGTCTCTGGAAACACCATATATTTT. It encodes CASSIWAGTVSGNTIYF. The variable domain in full, completed from reference TRBV19 and TRBJ1-3, reads DGGITQSPKYLFRKEGQNVTLSCEQNLNHDAMYWYRQDPGQGLRLIYYSQIVNDFQKGDIAEGYSVSREKKESFPLTVTSAQKNPTAFYLCASSIWAGTVSGNTIYFGEGSWLTVV.

This chain uses TRBV18 with TRBJ1-5; TRBD1 aligns across 9 bases. This CDR3 is 14 amino acids long. V was clipped by 2 bases and J by 5 bases; unmatched bases: 1. Looked up from germline, CDR1 is KGHSH and CDR2 is LQKENI. The CDR3 DNA is TGTGCCAGCTCACCAAGACAGGGGGATCAGCCCCAGCATTTT. Protein sequence: CASSPRQGDQPQHF. Full variable domain (remainder filled in from reference TRBV18 and TRBJ1-5): NAGVMQNPRHLVRRRGQEARLRCSPMKGHSHVYWYRQLPEEGLKFMVYLQKENIIDESGMPKERFSAEFPKEGPSILRIQQVVRGDSAAYFCASSPRQGDQPQHFGDGTRLSIL.

The V gene is TRBV4-2, the J gene TRBJ2-6, with D possibly matching TRBD2 (5 bases). There are 16 residues in the CDR3. Germline V lookup: CDR1 LGHNA, CDR2 YNFKEQ. V was cut by 0 bases and J by 4 bases, with 10 bases left in between. For the CDR3, the DNA is TGTGCCAGCAGCCAAGACCCGGCTAGCGGGGCCAACGTCCTGACTTTC. Its translation is CASSQDPASGANVLTF.

The V call is TRBV6-6, the J call TRBJ1-1; no firm D call. The germline V and J ends were trimmed by 0 bases and 6 bases, with 11 bases remaining between them. This CDR3 contains 14 residues. The germline V gene encodes CDR1 MNHNY and CDR2 SVGAGI (reference sequence). CDR3 nucleotides: TGTGCCAGCAGTTACTCTACAGCCATCGCTGAAGCTTTCTTT. Translation gives CASSYSTAIAEAFF.

The chain employs TRBV18 and TRBJ1-1, with D unclear. V was shortened by 3 bases and J by 1 base, with 12 bases between the two germline ends. In germline, CDR1 is KGHSH, CDR2 LQKENI. The CDR3 consists of 15 residues. DNA for the CDR3: TGTGCCAGCTCACCGGGTCACCAGGAGAACACTGAAGCTTTCTTT. It yields the protein CASSPGHQENTEAFF.

This chain links TRBV6-6 with TRBJ2-7; tentative D call: TRBD2 (5 bases). Per the germline V gene, CDR1 is MNHNY and CDR2 is SVGAGI (reference sequence). The CDR3 sequence is 14 residues long. V gave up 0 bases and J gave up 0 bases, with 6 bases separating them. This CDR3 reads CASSYSGDSYEQYF. DNA for the CDR3: TGTGCCAGCAGTTACTCCGGGGACTCCTACGAGCAGTACTTC.